This TCR beta chain was identified during a study of blood T cells in healthy people across ages. Isolation recovered at least 6 million PBMCs from every sample. The authors ran a second PCR of about 7 to 12 cycles using a sample-barcoded 5' primer and a J-beta primer mix. Each CDR3 protein is one row after TCRdb ran MiXCR on the 5' RACE reads. The sample records 1.5 million to 2 million distinct CDR3 sequences, almost 35% being singletons. Trimming left V 6 bases short and J 0 bases short, with 23 bases between. The CDR3 has 17 amino acids. In germline, CDR1 is DFQATT, CDR2 SNEGSKA (reference sequence).

V usage is TRBV20-1 and J usage is TRBJ2-5; no definite D call. This TCR derives from a woman younger than 45 in good health. Sequencing was performed on blood. For the CDR3, the DNA is TGCAGTGCCCCCCCCTGGACGGGTGCTGGGTACCAAGAGACCCAGTACTTC. It yields the protein CSAPPWTGAGYQETQYF.